Sequencing of this T cell receptor (beta chain) was carried out in a study of technical replicates of blood from a few donors. Repertoires were generated with immunoSEQ multiplex PCR, while TCRdb's copy carries only in-frame clones and drops some. The data hold roughly 90,000 clones, with around 95% observed a single time. The CDR3 contains 12 residues. Germline CDR1 MDHEN, CDR2 SYDVKM. V shed 6 bases and J shed 3 bases, with 9 bases lying between them. This clone was recorded only once. This chain uses TRBV28 with TRBJ2-7; the D gene is possibly TRBD2 (5 bases). The receptor was isolated from a human donor in good health. The sample was T cells isolated from PBMCs. CDR3 in amino acids: CASSPGYYEQYF. The DNA for the CDR3 is TGTGCCAGCAGCCCGGGGTACTACGAGCAGTACTTC.